Listed here are 6 T cell receptor beta chains from one sample, sequenced in a study of cytomegalovirus exposure and HLA in healthy donors. The PCR contained 60 Vbeta and 13 Jbeta primers. TCRdb's table, derived via immunoSEQ multiplex PCR, lists solely in-frame clones and lacks some. The sample lists 110,000 to 150,000 clones, almost 85% occurring once. Material for sequencing was PBMCs. These receptor sequences come from a woman aged 60-75 years in good health and CMV-seropositive.

The chain is built from TRBV15 and TRBJ1-5; TRBD1 is a possible D gene (5 bases). Trimming removed 3 bases from V and 0 bases from J, with 9 bases in between. The length of the CDR3 is 15 residues. Germline values: CDR1 LNHNV, CDR2 YYDKDF (reference sequence). The CDR3 nucleotides read TGTGCCACCAGCAGGATGACAGATAGCAATCAGCCCCAGCATTTT. It codes for CATSRMTDSNQPQHF.

The J gene is TRBJ2-3, the V gene TRBV6-7, with 8 bases that match TRBD1. TRBV6-7 is sorted into the ORF group, with uncertain function. This CDR3 is built from 15 residues. The junction had 10 bases not matched to a gene; V was cut back by 6 bases and J by 5 bases. CDR3 DNA: TGTGCCAGCAGGCCGCCGGACAGGGCAAAAGATACGCAGTATTTT. Translating it yields CASRPPDRAKDTQYF.

The V call is TRBV4-3, the J call TRBJ2-6, with 7 bases aligning to TRBD1. Germline assignment: CDR1 LGHNA and CDR2 YSLEER. CDR3 length: 15 amino acids. J gave up 4 bases and V 4 bases, and 4 bases lay outside the gene matches. This CDR3 is CASSLTGSGANVLTF. The CDR3 DNA reads as TGCGCCAGCAGCCTGACAGGGAGCGGGGCCAACGTCCTGACTTTC.

Comment on this clone: The junction departs from the called germline gene at one end, perhaps through a read error. The CDR3 region has the DNA TGCGCCAGCAGCAAGGGGACAGGCTCCTTTGGAAGTCTGTCTTTT. It is translated as CASSKGTGSFGSLSF. This chain links TRBV5-1 with TRBJ1-4; 8 bases are shared with TRBD1. The germline gives CDR1 SGHRS, CDR2 YFSETQ. The CDR3 runs 15 residues.

This clone was picked up a small number of times. The chain couples TRBV6-5 to TRBJ1-1, with D possibly TRBD1 on 5 matching bases. Between the trimmed V and J ends, which lost 5 bases and 5 bases, there was a span of 18 bases. CDR3 length: 15 residues. Per germline, CDR1 MNHEY and CDR2 SVGAGI. Here the CDR3 DNA reads TGTGCCAGCAGTCCCCTGGGGCCAGAACCAACTGAAGCTTTCTTT. The encoded protein is CASSPLGPEPTEAFF.

The chain is built from TRBV7-9 and TRBJ2-1; a weak D match, TRBD2 (5 bases). This CDR3 spans 15 amino acids. The V and J ends lost 5 bases and 10 bases respectively, with 21 bases between them. Looked up from germline, CDR1 is SEHNR and CDR2 is FQNEAQ (reference sequence). Here the CDR3 DNA reads TGTGCCAGCAGCGACGGCGGAGGCTCTCGTGAAGAGCAGTTCTTC. It translates to CASSDGGGSREEQFF.